This T cell receptor (beta chain) was identified during a study of T cell responses to AZD1222 COVID-19 vaccine. V gave up 2 bases and J gave up 4 bases; unmatched junction bases: 2. Germline CDR1 reads MRHNA; CDR2 reads SNTAGT. The CDR3 is 14 amino acids. As for this clone: Its antigen remains unknown.

Study-wide results and limits: There were vaccine-associated CD4 TCRs across spike, dominant at 160-218 and 743-854.

TCRdb's copy holds only in-frame clones and misses some; the assay was immunoSEQ multiplex PCR. This table holds 150,000 to 180,000 clones, around nine tenths found once. This chain joins TRBV6-4 and TRBJ1-1, with TRBD1 identical over 9 bases. The clonotype originates from an adult in good health. The input for sequencing was peripheral blood, taken on day 0 of AZD1222 vaccination. As DNA, the CDR3 is TGTGCCAGCAGTGACCGGGGACAGGGCACTGAAGCTTTCTTT. Translating it yields CASSDRGQGTEAFF.